The 2 T cell receptor beta chains presented below share a single source sample, sequenced in a study of T cell responses to AZD1222 COVID-19 vaccine. TCRdb's table, derived via immunoSEQ multiplex PCR, lists solely in-frame clones and lacks some. The sample carries more than 85,000 clones, 94% recorded once. The material sequenced was peripheral blood, taken 28 days after the second AZD1222 dose. The receptors were sampled from an adult who received the AZD1222 COVID-19 vaccine.

V usage is TRBV7-9 and J usage is TRBJ1-3; 8 bases are shared with TRBD1. With V trimmed by 5 bases and J by 0 bases, 6 bases remained unmatched. This CDR3 has 16 residues. Germline V gives CDR1 SEHNR, CDR2 FQNEAQ (reference sequence). The CDR3 reads CASSPQGAYSGNTIYF. DNA of the CDR3: TGTGCCAGCAGCCCTCAGGGGGCTTACTCTGGAAACACCATATATTTT.

The chain recombines TRBV19 with TRBJ1-5, with D possibly matching TRBD1 (5 bases). CDR3 size: 14 residues. Germline CDR1 reads LNHDA; CDR2 reads SQIVND (reference sequence). Trimming took 0 bases from V and 5 from J, leaving 8 bases between them. The CDR3 region has the DNA TGTGCCAGTAGTATAGATCAAGGGGATCAGCCCCAGCATTTT. Its protein is CASSIDQGDQPQHF.